This T cell receptor beta chain came from a study of shared clonotypes between healthy human individuals. The assay was carried out at the deep level. The protocol was immunoSEQ multiplex PCR, while the TCRdb copy is restricted to in-frame clones and leaves out a portion. Altogether approximately 2,000,000 clones are present, around 92% being singletons, with the ten largest covering 0.37%. Germline CDR1 reads SQVTM; CDR2 reads ANQGSEA. There are 12 residues in the CDR3. The V and J ends lost 6 bases and 13 bases, in that order; junction bases with no gene match: 9. Both subsets, CD45RA+ naive and CD45RA-negative memory, were split from the CD4+ cells.

Sequencing input: naive CD4+ T cells from PBMCs. Noted subset: CD45RA+ positively selected. This chain links TRBV29-1 with TRBJ2-1, with TRBD1 matching over 10 bases. The sequence was collected from a man younger than 35 in good health. Some clones in this sample may be carry-over from other donors' samples. CDR3 region: CSVEGMTGGQFF. The CDR3, as DNA: TGCAGCGTCGAGGGGATGACAGGGGGCCAGTTCTTC.